Listed below are T cell receptor beta chains from one sample, sequenced in a study of T cell responses to AZD1222 COVID-19 vaccine. Libraries were prepared by immunoSEQ multiplex PCR; TCRdb keeps only in-frame clonotypes and omits some of them. The table shows 95,000 or so clones, with about 89% occurring only once. This sample comprised peripheral blood, obtained on day 0 of AZD1222 vaccination. The receptor set was obtained from an adult in good health. Each CDR3 is given with its conserved first and last residue. The D gene is left open where the match is weak.

CDR3: CASSPAQGYEQYF; D: -; J: TRBJ2-7; V: TRBV18
CDR3: CASSPLEGGLGAFF; D: -; J: TRBJ1-1; V: TRBV18
CDR3: CASGQGSHGTDTQYF; D: -; J: TRBJ2-3; V: TRBV4-3
CDR3: CASSQGASGGAEVDTQYF; D: TRBD2; J: TRBJ2-3; V: TRBV3-1/TRBV3-2
CDR3: CASSQATRLAGELFF; D: -; J: TRBJ2-2; V: TRBV4-1
CDR3: CASSSLRALVYGYTF; D: -; J: TRBJ1-2; V: TRBV28
CDR3: CAITQTGNTEAFF; D: -; J: TRBJ1-1; V: TRBV10-3
CDR3: CASSQDNSNYEQYF; D: -; J: TRBJ2-7; V: TRBV3-1/TRBV3-2
CDR3: CASSESRTGGFSSYNSPLHF; D: TRBD1; J: TRBJ1-6; V: TRBV2
CDR3: CASSFVRGTEAFF; D: -; J: TRBJ1-1; V: TRBV7-8
CDR3: CASFDRNYGYTF; D: -; J: TRBJ1-2; V: TRBV12-3/TRBV12-4
CDR3: CASSRSRLSQPQHF; D: -; J: TRBJ1-5; V: TRBV5-8
CDR3: CASTESSEWAGGYTF; D: -; J: TRBJ1-2; V: TRBV9
CDR3: CASGPSRETQYF; D: -; J: TRBJ2-5; V: TRBV12-5
CDR3: CASQRGQVQPQHF; D: TRBD1; J: TRBJ1-5; V: TRBV6-5
CDR3: CASSQDGLPGEAFF; D: -; J: TRBJ1-1; V: TRBV4-3
CDR3: CASSPRWSGANVLTF; D: -; J: TRBJ2-6; V: TRBV7-9
CDR3: CASSFYEQYF; D: -; J: TRBJ2-7; V: TRBV12-3/TRBV12-4
CDR3: CASSLVADSNQPQHF; D: -; J: TRBJ1-5; V: TRBV7-2
CDR3: CASSQFLGNTEAFF; D: -; J: TRBJ1-1; V: TRBV3-1/TRBV3-2
CDR3: CASSPRSGWAEAFF; D: -; J: TRBJ1-1; V: TRBV6-5
CDR3: CASRGLAIDEQFF; D: TRBD2; J: TRBJ2-1; V: TRBV5-1
CDR3: CASSLGGSFEAFF; D: -; J: TRBJ1-1; V: TRBV7-9
CDR3: CASSLDSFGGGTHTGELFF; D: -; J: TRBJ2-2; V: TRBV11-2
CDR3: CASSFVANTGELFF; D: -; J: TRBJ2-2; V: TRBV13
CDR3: CASRGGEKLFF; D: -; J: TRBJ1-4; V: TRBV2
CDR3: CASSPLQLAGGRFNEQFF; D: TRBD2; J: TRBJ2-1; V: TRBV7-9
CDR3: CASGLTSNSPLHF; D: -; J: TRBJ1-6; V: TRBV12-5
CDR3: CASGGAAGATYEQYF; D: TRBD2; J: TRBJ2-7; V: TRBV4-1
CDR3: CASSLQGADTQYF; D: -; J: TRBJ2-3; V: TRBV5-1
CDR3: CASSPWGGNTGELFF; D: TRBD2; J: TRBJ2-2; V: TRBV9
CDR3: CASSSDRDTGNTIYF; D: -; J: TRBJ1-3; V: TRBV4-2
CDR3: CASTPTSLGTGETQYF; D: -; J: TRBJ2-5; V: TRBV2
CDR3: CATSRVEAGRDTIYF; D: -; J: TRBJ1-3; V: TRBV15
CDR3: CASDSDGQGFEKLFF; D: TRBD1; J: TRBJ1-4; V: TRBV2
CDR3: CAIGTSGNTGELFF; D: TRBD2; J: TRBJ2-2; V: TRBV10-3
CDR3: CASSLDRGYGYTF; D: TRBD1; J: TRBJ1-2; V: TRBV28
CDR3: CAISDPDTSSLYGYTF; D: -; J: TRBJ1-2; V: TRBV10-3
CDR3: CASSIATAFPYEQYF; D: -; J: TRBJ2-7; V: TRBV19
CDR3: CASSKGSPGNTF; D: -; J: TRBJ1-2; V: TRBV11-2
CDR3: CASSRNPLYYGDTEAFF; D: -; J: TRBJ1-1; V: TRBV18
CDR3: CASSLVTRRTDTQYF; D: -; J: TRBJ2-3; V: TRBV7-8
CDR3: CASSVGGTGFSPLHF; D: TRBD1; J: TRBJ1-6; V: TRBV9
CDR3: CATRGDRGTNEKLFF; D: TRBD1; J: TRBJ1-4; V: TRBV15
CDR3: CASMAGVFTGNTIYF; D: -; J: TRBJ1-3; V: TRBV6-5
CDR3: CASSQRGQFTEKLFF; D: TRBD1; J: TRBJ1-4; V: TRBV2
CDR3: CASSVVPSGLLGTGELFF; D: TRBD2; J: TRBJ2-2; V: TRBV9
CDR3: CASSLRGGQPQHF; D: -; J: TRBJ1-5; V: TRBV7-2
CDR3: CASSQAPVSNPSYEQYF; D: -; J: TRBJ2-7; V: TRBV4-1
CDR3: CASSPIGGLNGYTF; D: -; J: TRBJ1-2; V: TRBV5-1
CDR3: CASSTGRLDTQYF; D: -; J: TRBJ2-3; V: TRBV19
CDR3: CAISSVGQPQHF; D: -; J: TRBJ1-5; V: TRBV10-3
CDR3: CASSSRLQPQHF; D: -; J: TRBJ1-5; V: TRBV7-9
CDR3: CSVVGDTRGTRDYTF; D: -; J: TRBJ1-2; V: TRBV29-1
CDR3: CASVSSESYNEQFF; D: -; J: TRBJ2-1; V: TRBV19
CDR3: CASSPTSAVAGGHYEQYF; D: TRBD2; J: TRBJ2-7; V: TRBV7-9
CDR3: CASSRGTGELFF; D: -; J: TRBJ2-2; V: TRBV12-3/TRBV12-4
CDR3: CASTHRGHGYTF; D: TRBD1; J: TRBJ1-2; V: TRBV19
CDR3: CAKQEGQGRDEQYF; D: TRBD1; J: TRBJ2-7; V: TRBV2
CDR3: CASSPRQEGADTQYF; D: -; J: TRBJ2-3; V: TRBV5-4